This TCR beta chain stems from a study of Ad26.COV2.S vaccination and SARS-CoV-2 variants. Looking at the study overall: The trial was COV1001 and the donor's arm was Ad26.COV2.S.

Treatment of the sample: around 19 received Ad26.COV2.S at low or high dose, single or two shots; roughly five received placebo; per-sample allocation not given. The investigators took samples on day 63 after the first vaccine or placebo injection. It was an adult aged 18-55 years in Boston who was the donor. Trimming took 0 bases from V and 11 from J, leaving 10 bases between them. CDR3 length: 12 amino acids. Germline V CDR1 and CDR2: LGHDT, YNNKEL (reference sequence). A note on this clone: Its antigen is undetermined.

Whole-study results and caveats: Spike-specific TCR breadth was greater in vaccine than placebo recipients.

Produced via immunoSEQ multiplex PCR; TCRdb's table is partial and in-frame only. The sample contains around 500,000 clones, roughly 87% of which appear only once. Source: peripheral blood, taken in a trial of Ad26.COV2.S vaccine versus placebo. The TCR comes from a person aged 18-65 years who received the Ad26.COV2.S COVID-19 vaccine or a placebo. The chain uses TRBV3-1 (or the pseudogene TRBV3-2) and TRBJ1-1; D is unclear. The CDR3 reads CASSQDGGRAFF. The CDR3 nucleotides read TGTGCCAGCAGCCAAGATGGTGGGAGGGCTTTCTTT.